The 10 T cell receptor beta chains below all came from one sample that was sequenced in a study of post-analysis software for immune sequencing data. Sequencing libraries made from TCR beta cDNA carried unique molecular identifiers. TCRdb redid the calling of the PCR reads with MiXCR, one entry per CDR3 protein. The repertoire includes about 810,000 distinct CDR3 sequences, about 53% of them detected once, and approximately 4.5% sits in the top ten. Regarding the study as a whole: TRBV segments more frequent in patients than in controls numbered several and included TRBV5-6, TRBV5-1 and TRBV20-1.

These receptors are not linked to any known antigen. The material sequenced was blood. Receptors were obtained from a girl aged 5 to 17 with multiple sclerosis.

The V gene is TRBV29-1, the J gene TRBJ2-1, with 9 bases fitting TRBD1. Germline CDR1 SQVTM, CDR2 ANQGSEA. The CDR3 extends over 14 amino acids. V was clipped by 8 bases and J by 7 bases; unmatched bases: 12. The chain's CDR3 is CSHRGQTTQNEQFF. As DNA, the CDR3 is TGCAGCCACAGGGGGCAGACGACGCAGAATGAGCAGTTCTTC.

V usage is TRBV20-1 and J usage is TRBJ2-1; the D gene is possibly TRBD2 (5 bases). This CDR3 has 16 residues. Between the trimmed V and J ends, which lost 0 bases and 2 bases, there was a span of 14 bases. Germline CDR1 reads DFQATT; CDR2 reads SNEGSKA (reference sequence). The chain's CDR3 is CSARDFAEGTYNEQFF. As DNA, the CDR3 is TGCAGTGCTAGAGATTTCGCCGAGGGCACCTACAATGAGCAGTTCTTC.

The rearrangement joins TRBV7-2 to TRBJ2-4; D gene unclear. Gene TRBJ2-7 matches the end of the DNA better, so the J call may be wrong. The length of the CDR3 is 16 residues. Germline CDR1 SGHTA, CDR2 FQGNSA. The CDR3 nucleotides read TGTGCCAGCAGCTCCCCGACGAGCGCTCCAGTCTCCGAGCAGTACTTC. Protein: CASSSPTSAPVSEQYF.

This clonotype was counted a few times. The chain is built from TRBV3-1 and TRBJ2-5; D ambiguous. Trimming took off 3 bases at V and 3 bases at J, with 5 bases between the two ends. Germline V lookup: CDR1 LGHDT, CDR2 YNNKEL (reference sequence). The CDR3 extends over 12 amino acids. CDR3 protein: CASSHAKETQYF. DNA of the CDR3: TGTGCCAGCAGCCATGCCAAAGAGACCCAGTACTTC.

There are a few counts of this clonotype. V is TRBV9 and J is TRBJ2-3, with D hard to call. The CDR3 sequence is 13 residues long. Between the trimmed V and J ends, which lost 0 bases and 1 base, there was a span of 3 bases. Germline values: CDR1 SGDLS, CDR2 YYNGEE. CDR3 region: CASSVDGTDTQYF. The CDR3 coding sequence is TGTGCCAGCAGCGTAGATGGCACAGATACGCAGTATTTT. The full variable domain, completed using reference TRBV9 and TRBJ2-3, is DSGVTQTPKHLITATGQRVTLRCSPRSGDLSVYWYQQSLDQGLQFLIQYYNGEERAKGNILERFSAQQFPDLHSELNLSSLELGDSALYFCASSVDGTDTQYFGPGTRLTVL.

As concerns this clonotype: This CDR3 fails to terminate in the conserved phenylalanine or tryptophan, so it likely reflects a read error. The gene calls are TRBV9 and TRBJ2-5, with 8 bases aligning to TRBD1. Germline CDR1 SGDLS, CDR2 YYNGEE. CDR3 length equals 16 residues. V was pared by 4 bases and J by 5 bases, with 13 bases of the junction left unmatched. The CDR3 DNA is TGTGCCAGCAGCTCTAGGGCAGGGGGCGCGGGGGAGACCCAGTACTGC. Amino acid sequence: CASSSRAGGAGETQYC.

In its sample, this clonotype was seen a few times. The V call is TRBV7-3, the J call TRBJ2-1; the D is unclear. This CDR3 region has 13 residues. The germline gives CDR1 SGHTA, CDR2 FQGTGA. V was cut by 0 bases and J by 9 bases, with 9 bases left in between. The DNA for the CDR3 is TGTGCCAGCAGCTTAACCCCCGGAAGTGAGCAGTTCTTC. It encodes CASSLTPGSEQFF.

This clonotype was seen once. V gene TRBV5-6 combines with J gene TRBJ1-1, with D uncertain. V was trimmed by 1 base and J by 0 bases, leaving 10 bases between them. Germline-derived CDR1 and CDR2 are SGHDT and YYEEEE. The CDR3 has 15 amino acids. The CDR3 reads CASSLPGSMNTEAFF. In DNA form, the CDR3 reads TGTGCCAGCAGCTTGCCAGGATCAATGAACACTGAAGCTTTCTTT.

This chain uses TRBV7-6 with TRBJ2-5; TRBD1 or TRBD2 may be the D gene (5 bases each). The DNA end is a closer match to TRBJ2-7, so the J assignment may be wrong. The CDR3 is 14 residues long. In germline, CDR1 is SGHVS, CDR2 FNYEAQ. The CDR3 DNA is TGTGCCAGCAGCAATGGAAGGGACGTTTACGAGCAGTACTTC. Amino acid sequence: CASSNGRDVYEQYF.

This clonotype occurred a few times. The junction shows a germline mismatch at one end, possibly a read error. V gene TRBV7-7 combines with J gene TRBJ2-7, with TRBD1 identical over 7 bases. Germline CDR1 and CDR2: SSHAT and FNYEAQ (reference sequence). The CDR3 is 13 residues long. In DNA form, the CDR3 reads TGTGCTAGCAGCCGACGACAGGGTTACGAGCAGTACTTC. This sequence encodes CASSRRQGYEQYF.